The source of this TCR beta chain is a study of vaccination and CD4 T cells after COVID-19. CDR1 is SGHAT and CDR2 is FQNNGV in the germline V gene. Unmatched junction bases numbered 8, after V lost 2 bases and J lost 5 bases. The CDR3 has 16 amino acids. General study findings and limits: The median SARS-CoV-2-reactive clonotype number increased from about 20 to 38, without statistical significance.

This clonotype was detected a few times. Its target is not known. Noted treatment: approximately nine-day PBMC culture with coronavirus spike peptide pools or control peptides (ViraFEST assay). Cultured CD4+ T-cell DNA underwent Oncomine TCR Beta short-read sequencing. One entry per CDR3 protein results from TCRdb running MiXCR on the PCR reads. The repertoire holds about 14,000 distinct CDR3 sequences, with 51% as singletons. Sequencing was performed on CD4+ T cells from blood, cultured in vitro, taken before SARS-CoV-2 vaccination. The chain uses TRBV11-2 and TRBJ2-1; 8 bases agree with TRBD2. This clonotype was sampled from a human donor who had recovered from COVID-19. The CDR3 protein is CASSLLLGLGDNEQFF. As DNA, the CDR3 is TGTGCCAGCAGCTTACTTTTGGGACTAGGGGACAATGAGCAGTTCTTC.